This T cell receptor beta chain is drawn from a study of blood T cells in healthy people across ages. The V end was cut by 3 bases, the J end by 7 bases, with 10 bases between. The CDR3 sequence is 13 residues long. CDR1 is MDHEN, CDR2 SYDVKM, per germline. Broader study findings: Per-million-T-cell TCR beta diversity fell roughly linearly with age. Observed TCR beta diversity showed a strong correlation with the percentage of naive T cells as measured by flow cytometry.

Details on this clonotype: Its antigen is as yet unknown.

With a J-beta primer mix and a sample-barcoded 5' primer, a second PCR ran about 7 to 11 cycles. Researchers report that a template-switch adaptor with 12 random nucleotides tagged each cDNA molecule. Each CDR3 protein gets one entry after TCRdb re-called the 5' RACE reads with MiXCR. The table shows more than 800,000 distinct CDR3 sequences, with 45% occurring only once. Isolated per sample were at least 6.5 million PBMCs. V and J are TRBV28 and TRBJ1-5; D unresolved. What was sequenced was blood. This clonotype originated in a woman aged 55-70 years in good health. The CDR3 sequence is CASSLPGNQPQHF. The DNA for the CDR3 is TGTGCCAGCAGTTTGCCGGGGAACCAGCCCCAGCATTTT. Supplemented by reference TRBV28 and TRBJ1-5, the full variable domain reads DVKVTQSSRYLVKRTGEKVFLECVQDMDHENMFWYRQDPGLGLRLIYFSYDVKMKEKGDIPEGYSVSREKKERFSLILESASTNQTSMYLCASSLPGNQPQHFGDGTRLSIL.